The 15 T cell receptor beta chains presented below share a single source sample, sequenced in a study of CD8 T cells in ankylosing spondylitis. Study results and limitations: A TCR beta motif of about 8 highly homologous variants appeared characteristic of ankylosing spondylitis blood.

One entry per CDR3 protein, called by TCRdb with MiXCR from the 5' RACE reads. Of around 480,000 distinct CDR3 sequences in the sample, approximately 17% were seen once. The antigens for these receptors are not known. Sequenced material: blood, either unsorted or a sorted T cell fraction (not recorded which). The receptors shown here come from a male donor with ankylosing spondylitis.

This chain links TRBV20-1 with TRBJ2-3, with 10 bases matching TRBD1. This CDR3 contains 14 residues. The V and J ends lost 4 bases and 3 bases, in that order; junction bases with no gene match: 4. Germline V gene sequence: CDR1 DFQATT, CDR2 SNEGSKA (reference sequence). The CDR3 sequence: CSAIRQGATDTQYF. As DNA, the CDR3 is TGCAGTGCTATACGACAGGGGGCAACAGATACGCAGTATTTT.

The CDR3 reads CASSLALGEETQYF. For the CDR3, the DNA is TGCGCCAGCAGCTTGGCCCTGGGGGAAGAGACCCAGTACTTC. The rearrangement uses TRBV5-1 and TRBJ2-5; either TRBD1 or TRBD2 may fit D (5 bases each). Germline lookup yields CDR1 SGHRS and CDR2 YFSETQ. There are 14 residues in the CDR3. Trimming shortened V by 0 bases and J by 3 bases, and 9 bases separated the two germline ends.

Here the CDR3 DNA reads TGTGCCAGCAGTTACGGGGCAGGGAACTACGAGCAGTACTTC. Protein: CASSYGAGNYEQYF. This rearrangement joins TRBV6-2 or TRBV6-3 to TRBJ2-7; D is perhaps TRBD1 (5 bases). Germline assignment: CDR1 MNHEY and CDR2 SVGEGT. The CDR3 consists of 14 residues. Between the trimmed V and J ends, which lost 2 bases and 3 bases, there was a span of 11 bases.

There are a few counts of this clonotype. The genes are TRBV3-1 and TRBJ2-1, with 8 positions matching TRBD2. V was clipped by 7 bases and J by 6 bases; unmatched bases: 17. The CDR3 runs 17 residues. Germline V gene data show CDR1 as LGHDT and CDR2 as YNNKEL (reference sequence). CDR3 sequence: CASTTKIALAGPNEQFF. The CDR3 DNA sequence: TGTGCCAGCACCACCAAGATCGCCCTAGCGGGTCCCAATGAGCAGTTCTTC.

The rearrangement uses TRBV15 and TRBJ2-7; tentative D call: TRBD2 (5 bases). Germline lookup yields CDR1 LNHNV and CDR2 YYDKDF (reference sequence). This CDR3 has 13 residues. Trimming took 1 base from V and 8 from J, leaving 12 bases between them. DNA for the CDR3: TGTGCCACCAGCAGAGGGGCTAGCATAAAGCAGTACTTC. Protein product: CATSRGASIKQYF. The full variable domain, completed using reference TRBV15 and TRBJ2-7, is DAMVIQNPRYQVTQFGKPVTLSCSQTLNHNVMYWYQQKSSQAPKLLFHYYDKDFNNEADTPDNFQSRRPNTSFCFLDIRSPGLGDTAMYLCATSRGASIKQYFGPGTRLTVT.

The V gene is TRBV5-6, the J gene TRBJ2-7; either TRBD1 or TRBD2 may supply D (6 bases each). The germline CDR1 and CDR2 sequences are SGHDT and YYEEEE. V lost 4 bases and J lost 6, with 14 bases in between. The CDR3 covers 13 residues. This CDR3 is CASSVVEGGEQYF. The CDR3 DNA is TGTGCCAGCAGCGTAGTGGAGGGGGGCGAGCAGTACTTC.

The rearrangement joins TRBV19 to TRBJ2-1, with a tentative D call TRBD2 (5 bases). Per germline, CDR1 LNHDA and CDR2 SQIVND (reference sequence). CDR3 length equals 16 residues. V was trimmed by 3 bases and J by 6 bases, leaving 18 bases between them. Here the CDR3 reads CASSIAPVGVGNEQFF. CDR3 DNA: TGTGCCAGTAGTATCGCTCCAGTCGGGGTGGGCAATGAGCAGTTCTTC.

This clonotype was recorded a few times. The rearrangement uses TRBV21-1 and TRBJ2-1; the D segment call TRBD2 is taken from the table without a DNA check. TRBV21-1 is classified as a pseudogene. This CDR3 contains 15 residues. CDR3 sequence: CASSRGLASCNEQFF. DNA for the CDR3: TGTGCCAGCAGCAGGGGACTAGCCTCCTGCAATGAGCAGTTCTTC.

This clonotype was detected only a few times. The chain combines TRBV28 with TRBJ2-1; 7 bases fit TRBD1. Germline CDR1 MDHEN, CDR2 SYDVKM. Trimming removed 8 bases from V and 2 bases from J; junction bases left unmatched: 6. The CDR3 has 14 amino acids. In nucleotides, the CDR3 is TGTGCCAGCTCCAGGGGGTCCACCTACAATGAGCAGTTCTTC. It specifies CASSRGSTYNEQFF.

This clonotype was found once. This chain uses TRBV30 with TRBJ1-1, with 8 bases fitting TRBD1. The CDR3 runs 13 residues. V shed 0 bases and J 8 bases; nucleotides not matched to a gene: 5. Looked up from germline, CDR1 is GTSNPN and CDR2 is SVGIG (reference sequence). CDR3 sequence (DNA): TGTGCCTGGAGTGTACGACGGACAGGGGAAGCTTTCTTT. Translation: CAWSVRRTGEAFF.

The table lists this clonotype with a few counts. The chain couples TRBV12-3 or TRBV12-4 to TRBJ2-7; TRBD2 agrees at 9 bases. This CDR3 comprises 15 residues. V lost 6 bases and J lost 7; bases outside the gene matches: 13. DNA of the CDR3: TGTGCCAGCAGACCCCGTGAGCGGGGGGCGGGGGAGCAGTACTTC. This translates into CASRPRERGAGEQYF.

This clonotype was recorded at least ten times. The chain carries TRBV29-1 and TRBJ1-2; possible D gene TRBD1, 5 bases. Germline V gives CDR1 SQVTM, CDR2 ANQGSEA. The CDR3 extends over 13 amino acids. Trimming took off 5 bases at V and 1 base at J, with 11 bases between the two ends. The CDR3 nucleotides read TGCAGCGTTTCTTCGCAGGGTAACTATGGCTACACCTTC. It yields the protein CSVSSQGNYGYTF.

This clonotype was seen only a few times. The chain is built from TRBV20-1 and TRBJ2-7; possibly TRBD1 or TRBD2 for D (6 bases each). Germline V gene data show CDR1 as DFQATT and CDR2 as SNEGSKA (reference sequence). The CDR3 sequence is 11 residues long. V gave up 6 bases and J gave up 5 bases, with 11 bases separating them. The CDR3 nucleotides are TGCAGTGCAGGAGGGGGGAACGAGCAGTACTTC. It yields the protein CSAGGGNEQYF.

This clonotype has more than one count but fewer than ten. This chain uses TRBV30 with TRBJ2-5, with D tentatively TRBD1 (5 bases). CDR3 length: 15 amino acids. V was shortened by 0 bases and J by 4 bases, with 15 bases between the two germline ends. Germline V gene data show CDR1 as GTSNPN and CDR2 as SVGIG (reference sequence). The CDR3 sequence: CAWSVLGKGAETQYF. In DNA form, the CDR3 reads TGTGCCTGGAGTGTACTTGGCAAAGGGGCAGAGACCCAGTACTTC.

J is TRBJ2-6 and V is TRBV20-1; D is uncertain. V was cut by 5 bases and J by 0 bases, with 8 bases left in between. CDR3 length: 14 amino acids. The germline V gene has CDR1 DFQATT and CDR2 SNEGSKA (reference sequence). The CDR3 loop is CSAPSHSGANVLTF. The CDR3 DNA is TGCAGTGCTCCCAGTCACTCTGGGGCCAACGTCCTGACTTTC.